This T cell receptor (beta chain) was recorded in a study of blood T cell repertoires in COVID-19. CDR3 length: 15 residues. Per germline, CDR1 LNHNV and CDR2 YYDKDF (reference sequence). The ends were cut back, 5 bases at V and 8 bases at J, with 19 bases in the middle. Measured with immunoSEQ multiplex PCR; TCRdb has only the in-frame clones, and not every one. The data hold under 250,000 clones, with around nine tenths observed a single time. The V call is TRBV15, the J call TRBJ1-3, with D maybe TRBD1 (6 bases). The sequence derives from a man in his fifties or sixties with COVID-19, enrolled during active disease. Specimen: peripheral blood. The CDR3 spells CATSPFTGKVDTIYF. The CDR3 coding sequence is TGTGCCACCAGCCCCTTCACAGGGAAGGTGGACACCATATATTTT.